These T cell receptor beta chains were read from a single sample in a study of T cell repertoires in cytomegalovirus infection. TCRdb called the reads again in MiXCR, with one record for every CDR3 protein. The sample has approximately 240,000 distinct CDR3 sequences, roughly an eighth seen once; the top ten hold 1.5% to 2%. The sequenced material came from PBMCs. These receptors were obtained from a human donor in good health (CMV status not recorded). Some clones in this sample may be carry-over from other donors' samples. The CDR3 runs from the conserved cysteine through the conserved F or W. A D gene is named only where the DNA matches it firmly. Some rows mark clone size as missing; the rest say once, few, many or name a class of expanded clone.

V	J	D	size	CDR3	DNA
TRBV7-2	TRBJ1-4	TRBD1	many	CASSSPPGGTNEKLFF	TGTGCCAGCAGCTCCCCCCCAGGGGGCACTAATGAAAAACTGTTTTTT
TRBV7-2	TRBJ2-7	NA	many	CASSSSQGQYEQYF	TGTGCCAGCAGCTCTAGCCAGGGGCAGTACGAGCAGTACTTC
TRBV19	TRBJ1-1	NA	NA	CASSTTSNTEAFF	TGTGCCAGTAGTACGACATCTAACACTGAAGCTTTCTTT
TRBV19	TRBJ2-3	NA	NA	CASSPREGDTQYF	TGTGCCAGTAGTCCTCGAGAAGGGGATACGCAGTATTTT
TRBV7-2	TRBJ2-5	TRBD2	many	CASSLDLGGTSETQYF	TGTGCCAGCAGCTTAGATCTCGGGGGGACGTCGGAGACCCAGTACTTC
TRBV20-1	TRBJ1-2	TRBD1	few	CSARWQGAEGYTF	TGCAGTGCTAGGTGGCAGGGGGCTGAAGGCTACACCTTC
TRBV7-9	TRBJ2-5	TRBD1	many	CASSTGVGQETQYF	TGTGCCAGCAGCACAGGGGTGGGTCAAGAGACCCAGTACTTC
TRBV11-2	TRBJ1-4	NA	many	CASSSPRGKGEKLFF	TGTGCCAGCAGCTCCCCCCGGGGGAAGGGTGAAAAACTGTTTTTT
TRBV11-2	TRBJ2-6	TRBD1	many	CASSFGQGGPGANVLTF	TGTGCCAGCAGCTTCGGACAGGGGGGCCCTGGGGCCAACGTCCTGACTTTC
TRBV20-1	TRBJ1-1	NA	NA	CSASKPRNTEAFF	TGCAGTGCTAGTAAGCCGCGGAACACTGAAGCTTTCTTT
TRBV12-3/TRBV12-4	TRBJ2-3	NA	many	CASSPGAFRTDTQYF	TGTGCCAGCAGTCCGGGAGCTTTCCGCACAGATACGCAGTATTTT
TRBV7-2	TRBJ1-2	NA	many	CASSLGEGPYGYTF	TGTGCCAGCAGCTTAGGAGAGGGACCGTATGGCTACACCTTC
TRBV28	TRBJ2-2	TRBD2	many	CASRPSGRVNTGELFF	TGTGCCAGCCGCCCTTCGGGGAGGGTCAACACCGGGGAGCTGTTTTTT
TRBV27	TRBJ2-2	NA	few	CASSIRQGYSNTGELFF	TGTGCCAGCAGCATTCGGCAGGGTTACTCGAACACCGGGGAGCTGTTTTTT
TRBV28	TRBJ2-1	TRBD1	many	CASSPLGTGAYNEQFF	TGTGCCAGCAGTCCCTTGGGGACAGGAGCGTACAATGAGCAGTTCTTC
TRBV7-9	TRBJ2-7	NA	few	CASSWTGLREQYF	TGTGCCAGCAGCTGGACTGGGCTGAGGGAGCAGTACTTC
TRBV7-2	TRBJ2-7	TRBD2	many	CASSLDPSGAYEQYF	TGTGCCAGCAGCTTAGACCCTAGCGGGGCCTACGAGCAGTACTTC
TRBV24-1	TRBJ2-6	NA	few	CATSDGFSGANVLTF	TGTGCCACCAGTGACGGATTCTCTGGGGCCAACGTCCTGACTTTC
TRBV14	TRBJ2-2	TRBD1	NA	CASSQVGRGTGELFF	TGTGCCAGCAGCCAAGTCGGCAGGGGGACCGGGGAGCTGTTTTTT
TRBV11-3	TRBJ2-5	TRBD1	many	CASSSGQGNFVETQYF	TGTGCCAGCAGCTCGGGACAGGGGAATTTCGTAGAGACCCAGTACTTC
TRBV19	TRBJ1-1	TRBD1	few	CASSINFGAGGTTEAFF	TGTGCCAGTAGTATAAATTTCGGGGCAGGGGGCACCACTGAAGCTTTCTTT
TRBV11-3	TRBJ2-1	NA	few	CASSLSSAHEQFF	TGTGCCAGCAGCTTAAGTAGCGCCCATGAGCAGTTCTTC
TRBV12-3/TRBV12-4	TRBJ2-7	NA	many	CASSRQLYEQYF	TGTGCCAGCAGTCGACAGCTCTACGAGCAGTACTTC
TRBV9	TRBJ2-7	NA	many	CASSVEVGGSSYEQYF	TGTGCCAGCAGCGTAGAGGTCGGCGGCAGCTCCTACGAGCAGTACTTC
TRBV19	TRBJ1-5	NA	NA	CASSIDLSGTSGTLRTDSNQPQHF	TGTGCCAGTAGTATAGATCTATCGGGTACGTCGGGGACGTTGAGAACGGATAGCAATCAGCCCCAGCATTTT
TRBV7-2	TRBJ1-6	TRBD1	many	CASSINTGGSNSPLHF	TGTGCCAGCAGCATAAATACAGGGGGCTCGAATTCACCCCTCCACTTT
TRBV28	TRBJ1-5	NA	NA	CASSFGRKSQPQHF	TGTGCCAGCAGTTTTGGCCGGAAGAGTCAGCCCCAGCATTTT
TRBV7-2	TRBJ2-3	NA	many	CASSIRSRETDTQYF	TGTGCCAGCAGCATACGTAGCAGGGAGACAGATACGCAGTATTTT
TRBV19	TRBJ1-2	NA	many	CAIQDRFLYGYTF	TGTGCCATCCAAGACCGTTTCCTTTATGGCTACACCTTC
TRBV7-2	TRBJ1-5	NA	many	CASSLVQGNNQPQHF	TGTGCCAGCAGCTTAGTGCAGGGGAATAATCAGCCCCAGCATTTT
TRBV6-6	TRBJ2-2	TRBD2	NA	CASSSLGGGSGELFF	TGTGCCAGCAGCTCCCTCGGGGGGGGATCCGGGGAGCTGTTTTTT
TRBV19	TRBJ2-2	NA	NA	CASSIEPGSTGELFF	TGTGCCAGTAGTATAGAACCGGGCTCGACCGGGGAGCTGTTTTTT
TRBV12-3/TRBV12-4	TRBJ1-1	NA	few	CASSLGHFLNTEAFF	TGTGCCAGCAGTCTAGGACATTTCCTAAACACTGAAGCTTTCTTT
TRBV6-5	TRBJ1-4	NA	few	CASSYGRGGEKLFF	TGTGCCAGCAGTTACGGCAGGGGTGGGGAAAAACTGTTTTTT
TRBV7-2	TRBJ1-2	TRBD1	many	CASSGTGTTDYTF	TGTGCCAGCAGCGGGACAGGGACAACGGACTACACCTTC
TRBV7-8	TRBJ2-1	NA	many	CASSLGNLGSSYNEQFF	TGTGCCAGCAGCTTAGGGAACCTCGGTAGCTCCTACAATGAGCAGTTCTTC
TRBV6-2/TRBV6-3	TRBJ1-1	NA	NA	CASKLRAGETNTEAFF	TGTGCCAGCAAATTGAGGGCGGGGGAAACGAACACTGAAGCTTTCTTT
TRBV6-6	TRBJ2-7	TRBD1	NA	CASSQGTVSRGYEQYF	TGTGCCAGCAGCCAGGGGACAGTCTCTAGGGGCTACGAGCAGTACTTC
TRBV28	TRBJ2-1	TRBD2	NA	CASVFSGRAYNEQFF	TGTGCCAGCGTCTTTAGCGGGAGGGCCTACAATGAGCAGTTCTTC
TRBV5-1	TRBJ2-5	NA	many	CASSQGDSGTHQETQYF	TGCGCCAGCAGCCAAGGGGATAGCGGTACCCACCAAGAGACCCAGTACTTC
TRBV5-4	TRBJ2-7	TRBD1	many	CASSLAMRDRASYEQYF	TGTGCCAGCAGCTTGGCGATGCGGGACAGGGCATCCTACGAGCAGTACTTC
TRBV7-3	TRBJ1-1	NA	many	CASGDGGGTEAFF	TGTGCCAGCGGGGATGGAGGGGGGACTGAAGCTTTCTTT
TRBV7-2	TRBJ1-3	NA	many	CASSLLDRGNTIYF	TGTGCCAGCAGCCTTTTAGATAGGGGAAACACCATATATTTT
TRBV18	TRBJ2-3	NA	many	CASSRDPADTQYF	TGTGCCAGCTCACGGGACCCTGCGGATACGCAGTATTTT
TRBV9	TRBJ2-2	NA	NA	CASSVAAQVAGELFF	TGTGCCAGCAGCGTAGCGGCACAGGTTGCGGGGGAGCTGTTTTTT
TRBV19	TRBJ2-1	NA	few	CASSPTGSGNEQFF	TGTGCCAGTAGCCCGACCGGGTCGGGCAATGAGCAGTTCTTC
TRBV4-3	TRBJ1-2	NA	many	CASSQEPGPYGYTF	TGCGCCAGCAGCCAAGAGCCAGGGCCCTATGGCTACACCTTC
TRBV20-1	TRBJ2-5	NA	few	CSARAELYQETQYF	TGCAGTGCTAGAGCGGAATTGTACCAAGAGACCCAGTACTTC
TRBV29-1	TRBJ2-2	NA	NA	CSAPSFTGELFF	TGCAGCGCCCCCTCTTTCACCGGGGAGCTGTTTTTT
TRBV7-2	TRBJ2-2	TRBD1	few	CASSGRSQGFGFGELFF	TGTGCCAGCAGCGGCCGCTCACAGGGGTTTGGCTTCGGGGAGCTGTTTTTT
TRBV9	TRBJ2-1	TRBD2	many	CASSVTTSGGAGTYNEQFF	TGTGCCAGCAGCGTGACGACTAGCGGGGGGGCCGGGACCTACAATGAGCAGTTCTTC
TRBV28	TRBJ2-5	NA	NA	CASCGGGGRETQYF	TGTGCCAGCTGTGGCGGAGGAGGGCGAGAGACCCAGTACTTC
TRBV10-3	TRBJ1-1	NA	NA	CAIQISPSTEAFF	TGTGCCATCCAAATTAGCCCGTCCACTGAAGCTTTCTTT
TRBV12-3/TRBV12-4	TRBJ1-2	NA	many	CASIHGRMNYGYTF	TGTGCCAGCATCCATGGACGGATGAACTATGGCTACACCTTC
TRBV6-1	TRBJ2-1	NA	many	CASHQGWNEQFF	TGTGCCAGCCACCAGGGATGGAATGAGCAGTTCTTC
TRBV30	TRBJ2-1	TRBD2	few	CAWTLGLAGNNEQFF	TGTGCCTGGACCCTTGGACTAGCGGGCAACAATGAGCAGTTCTTC
TRBV29-1	TRBJ2-2	NA	few	CSVGDSSGNTGELFF	TGCAGCGTCGGGGACAGTAGCGGTAACACCGGGGAGCTGTTTTTT
TRBV6-2/TRBV6-3	TRBJ1-5	NA	many	CASTQGGSFFIQPQHF	TGTGCCAGCACTCAAGGGGGGTCCTTCTTTATTCAGCCCCAGCATTTT
TRBV10-2	TRBJ1-5	NA	few	CASSEQGNNQPQHF	TGCGCCAGCAGTGAGCAGGGGAACAATCAGCCCCAGCATTTT